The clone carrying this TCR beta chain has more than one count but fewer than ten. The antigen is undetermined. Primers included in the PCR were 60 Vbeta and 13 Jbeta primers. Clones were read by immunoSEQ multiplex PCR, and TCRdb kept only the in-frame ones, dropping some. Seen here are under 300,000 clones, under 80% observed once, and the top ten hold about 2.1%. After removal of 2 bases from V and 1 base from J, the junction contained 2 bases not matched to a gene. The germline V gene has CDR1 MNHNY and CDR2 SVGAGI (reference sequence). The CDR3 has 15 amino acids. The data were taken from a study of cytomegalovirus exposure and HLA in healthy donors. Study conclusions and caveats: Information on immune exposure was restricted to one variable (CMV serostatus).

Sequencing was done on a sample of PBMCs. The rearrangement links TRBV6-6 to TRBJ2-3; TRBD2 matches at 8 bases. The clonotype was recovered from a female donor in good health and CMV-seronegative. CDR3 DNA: TGTGCCAGCAGTTACACGACTAGCGGCACAGATACGCAGTATTTT. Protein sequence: CASSYTTSGTDTQYF.